The entry below gives a single TCR beta chain sequence along with its context. Its target antigen remains unknown. A single base separates this from a much larger clone, so it may be a read error. Starting from roughly 540 ng total RNA, TCRbeta-specific cDNA was produced by reverse transcription with a constant-region primer and ProtoScript II reverse transcriptase. Three nested multiplex PCR rounds, following a slightly modified ARM-PCR procedure, were used to build the TCRbeta libraries. The first two PCR rounds used multiplex TRBV1-TRBV30 forward primers with a Cbeta reverse primer, each for roughly 11 cycles. Sample barcodes and Illumina adapters were attached in a final 25-cycle PCR using Deep VentR polymerase. Before sequencing, amplicons between 200 and 500 bp were purified from gel using a QIAquick gel extraction kit. An Illumina HiSeq 2500 was used to sequence the TCRbeta amplicons with 250-bp paired-end reads. The paper's data handling went like this. Trimmomatic v0.33 was used to quality-trim the reads, and FLASH v1.2.11 was used to merge paired reads so that full CDR3 sequences could be recovered. MiGEC v1.2.1b assigned V, D and J germline segments to the rearranged TCRbeta sequences. Clonotype statistics and Shannon-Wiener diversity indices were computed with VDJtools v1.0.0. Except for diversity analysis, only the 250 most abundant clonotypes of each sample were used in subsequent analyses to reduce sampling bias. TCRdb's own reprocessing of the public reads used fastp at Q25 and MiXCR and kept productive beta chains. Identical CDR3 protein sequences are pooled into one entry, listed with their most common genes and DNA. The V and J calls shown here were made by TCRdb, not taken from the authors' results. For this sample there are approximately 300,000 distinct CDR3 sequences; roughly 60% appear just once. About 8.4% of the sample is taken by the ten largest.

The CDR3 runs 13 amino acids, cysteine and phenylalanine included. Here the CDR3 DNA is all that survives: 39 bases in frame from base 1. From the germline V gene, CDR1 is MNHNS and CDR2 is SASEGT. The data were obtained in a study of tumor-infiltrating lymphocytes in primary liver carcinoma (TCRdb year 2017). Regarding the complete study: Between late 2015 and March 2016, about five patients in China with histopathologically diagnosed primary liver carcinoma had surgical resection. Technical replicate repertoires showed high reproducibility, with mean shared-clone rates roughly 0.89 and correlation coefficients above 0.95. Hepatocellular carcinoma (four) or combined HCC and intrahepatic cholangiocarcinoma (one) was present in the five patients, who were three men and two women aged 30 to 69 years. Roughly 3.5 to 8 million productive TCRbeta reads were obtained per sample, and no significant difference in read depth was found between tissue types. A total of roughly 35 specimens from 5 patients, comprising approximately 25 tumor regions, 5 adjacent noncancerous liver tissues and 5 peripheral blood samples, were covered by TCRbeta repertoire sequencing. The tumors of the five patients were staged as T1-T3 N0M0, with maximum diameters ranging from roughly 4.2 to 10 cm. The study combined TCRbeta repertoire sequencing, expression microarrays and whole-exome sequencing across five regions of each liver tumor, with adjacent normal tissue and blood. The paper as a whole reports these results and caveats: Only the TCR beta chain was sequenced, which likely underestimates true repertoire diversity because unpaired alpha chains were not captured. The study included only four to six patients, and the authors note findings should be validated in a larger study. Because the samples were bulk and unsorted, CD4+ and CD8+ T cell repertoires could not be compared. A significantly larger repertoire fraction was made up by the top 250 clones in tumors than in blood (p = 0.039). Consistent with antigen-driven expansion, pairs of tumor regions showed higher repertoire overlap (mean roughly 36%) than either tumor-adjacent pairs (around 17%) or tumor-blood pairs (roughly 14%).

TRIzol reagent was used to extract blood RNA from unsorted whole blood, while the DNeasy Blood & Tissue kit provided the germline DNA. Patients had chronic HBV infection and were treatment-naive at sampling. About 3.7 milliliters of peripheral blood were collected into K2EDTA tubes before surgery. The clonotype originates from a man aged 40-49 years with primary liver carcinoma and hepatitis B virus infection. Recombination linked TRBV6-1 to TRBJ2-7; TRBD1 matches 9 bases in the middle. Sequenced sample: peripheral blood. CDR3 region: CAISDGQGIVQYF. The DNA reads TGTGCCATCAGTGACGGACAGGGGATCGTTCAGTACTTC.